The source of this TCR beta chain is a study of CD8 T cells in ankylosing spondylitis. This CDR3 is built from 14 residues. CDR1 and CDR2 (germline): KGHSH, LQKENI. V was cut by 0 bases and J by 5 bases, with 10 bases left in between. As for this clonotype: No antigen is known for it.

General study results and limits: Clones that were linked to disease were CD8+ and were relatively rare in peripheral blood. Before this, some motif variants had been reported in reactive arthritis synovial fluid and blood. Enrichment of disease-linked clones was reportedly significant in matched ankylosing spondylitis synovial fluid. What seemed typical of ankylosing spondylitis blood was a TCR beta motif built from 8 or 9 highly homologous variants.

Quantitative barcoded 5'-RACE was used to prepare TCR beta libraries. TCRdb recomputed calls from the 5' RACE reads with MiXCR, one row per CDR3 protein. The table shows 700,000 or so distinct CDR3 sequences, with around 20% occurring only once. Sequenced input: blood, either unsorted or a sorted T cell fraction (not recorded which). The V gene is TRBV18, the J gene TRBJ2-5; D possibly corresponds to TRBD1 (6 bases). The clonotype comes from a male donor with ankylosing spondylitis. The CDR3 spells CASSPPGARETQYF. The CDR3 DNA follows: TGTGCCAGCTCACCACCGGGGGCTCGGGAGACCCAGTACTTC.